This section outlines one TCR beta chain sequence together with its context. Antigen: not known. The CDR3 length is 14 residues. The ends were cut back, 1 base at V and 4 bases at J, with 11 bases in the middle. The germline gives CDR1 LGHNA, CDR2 YNFKEQ. Time point noted: week 5, during vaccination. Vaccine doses each comprised 300 ug of mutant IDH1 20-mer peptide, with topical imiquimod. Generated by immunoSEQ multiplex PCR, the TCRdb table keeps only in-frame clones and is missing some. The sample lists about 29,000 clones; 87% were seen once. This sample is drawn from a study of a mutant IDH1 vaccine in newly diagnosed glioma.

The sequencing used peripheral blood mononuclear cells (PBMCs), collected from a glioma patient whose treatment included an IDH1 peptide vaccine. The receptor was isolated from a woman in her forties with glioma. Some clones in this sample may be carry-over from other donors' samples. The chain uses TRBV4-2 and TRBJ2-7, with no clear D. The CDR3 loop reads CASSQAGRQYEQYF. The CDR3 DNA is TGTGCCAGCAGCCAAGCAGGCCGCCAATACGAGCAGTACTTC.